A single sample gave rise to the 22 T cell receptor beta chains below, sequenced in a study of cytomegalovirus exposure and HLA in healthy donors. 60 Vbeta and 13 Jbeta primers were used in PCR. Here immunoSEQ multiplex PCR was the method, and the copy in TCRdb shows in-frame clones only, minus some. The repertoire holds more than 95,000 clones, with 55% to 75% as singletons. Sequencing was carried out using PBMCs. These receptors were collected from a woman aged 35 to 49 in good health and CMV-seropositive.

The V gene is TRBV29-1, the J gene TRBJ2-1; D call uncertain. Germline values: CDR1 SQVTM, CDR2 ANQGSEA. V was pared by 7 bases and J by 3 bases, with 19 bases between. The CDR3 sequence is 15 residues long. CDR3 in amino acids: CSAISSPPVYNEQFF. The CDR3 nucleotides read TGCAGCGCCATTAGCTCCCCTCCCGTCTACAATGAGCAGTTCTTC.

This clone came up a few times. In DNA form, the CDR3 reads TGTGCCAGCAGCGTAGGGAGTTACCACAATGAGCAGTTCTTC. Translating gives CASSVGSYHNEQFF. The V call is TRBV9, the J call TRBJ2-1, with unresolved D. Looked up from germline, CDR1 is SGDLS and CDR2 is YYNGEE. The CDR3 covers 14 residues. Trimming stripped 0 bases from V and 5 bases from J, with 9 bases between. The variable domain in full, with the rest retrieved from reference TRBV9 and TRBJ2-1, is DSGVTQTPKHLITATGQRVTLRCSPRSGDLSVYWYQQSLDQGLQFLIQYYNGEERAKGNILERFSAQQFPDLHSELNLSSLELGDSALYFCASSVGSYHNEQFFGPGTRLTVL.

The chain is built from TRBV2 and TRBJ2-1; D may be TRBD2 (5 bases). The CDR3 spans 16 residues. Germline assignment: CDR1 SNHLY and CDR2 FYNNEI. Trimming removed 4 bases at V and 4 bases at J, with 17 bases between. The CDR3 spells CASSVVLDFVYNEQFF. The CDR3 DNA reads TGTGCCAGCAGTGTCGTCCTGGACTTCGTATACAATGAGCAGTTCTTC.

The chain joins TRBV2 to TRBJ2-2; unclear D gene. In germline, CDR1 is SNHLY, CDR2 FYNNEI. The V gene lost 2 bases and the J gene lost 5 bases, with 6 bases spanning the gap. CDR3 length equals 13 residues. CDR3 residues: CASSERWTGELFF. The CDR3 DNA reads TGTGCCAGCAGTGAACGGTGGACCGGGGAGCTGTTTTTT.

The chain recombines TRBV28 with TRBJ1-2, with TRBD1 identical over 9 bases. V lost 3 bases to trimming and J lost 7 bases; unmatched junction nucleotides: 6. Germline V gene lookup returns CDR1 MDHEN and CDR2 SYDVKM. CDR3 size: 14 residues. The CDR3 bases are TGTGCCAGCAGTTTTGGGGACAGGGAGTCTGGCTACACCTTC. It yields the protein CASSFGDRESGYTF.

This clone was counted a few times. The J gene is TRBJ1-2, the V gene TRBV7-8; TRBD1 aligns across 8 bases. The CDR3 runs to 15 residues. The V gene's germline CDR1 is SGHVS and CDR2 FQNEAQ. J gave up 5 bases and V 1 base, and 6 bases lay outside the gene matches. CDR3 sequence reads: CASSLDTGGGYGYTF. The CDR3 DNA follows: TGTGCCAGCAGCTTAGATACAGGGGGTGGTTATGGCTACACCTTC. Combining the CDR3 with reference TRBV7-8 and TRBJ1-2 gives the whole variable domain GAGVSQSPRYKVAKRGQDVALRCDPISGHVSLFWYQQALGQGPEFLTYFQNEAQLDKSGLPSDRFFAERPEGSVSTLKIQRTQQEDSAVYLCASSLDTGGGYGYTFGSGTRLTVV.

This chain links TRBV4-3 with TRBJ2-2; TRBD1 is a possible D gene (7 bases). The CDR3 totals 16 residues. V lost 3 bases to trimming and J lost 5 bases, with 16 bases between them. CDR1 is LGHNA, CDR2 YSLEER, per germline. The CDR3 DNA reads TGCGCCAGCAGCCACCAGGGGGGCGCGTATACCGGGGAGCTGTTTTTT. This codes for CASSHQGGAYTGELFF.

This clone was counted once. The CDR3 DNA reads as TGTGCCTGTTGCGGGACTCCCCAAGAGACCCAGTACTTC. Translated: CACCGTPQETQYF. The chain joins TRBV30 to TRBJ2-5, with D perhaps matching TRBD2 (6 bases). V lost 6 bases to trimming and J lost 1 base, with 12 bases between them. Germline V gene sequence: CDR1 GTSNPN, CDR2 SVGIG (reference sequence). The CDR3 has 13 amino acids.

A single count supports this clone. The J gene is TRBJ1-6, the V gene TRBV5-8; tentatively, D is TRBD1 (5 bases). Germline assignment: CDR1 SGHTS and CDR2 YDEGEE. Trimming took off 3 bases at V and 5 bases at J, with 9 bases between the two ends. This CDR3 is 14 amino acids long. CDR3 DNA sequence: TGTGCCAGCAGCTCTGACAGAAATAATTCACCCCTCCACTTT. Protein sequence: CASSSDRNNSPLHF. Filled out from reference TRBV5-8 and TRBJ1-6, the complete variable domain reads EAGVTQSPTHLIKTRGQQATLRCSPISGHTSVYWYQQALGLGLQFLLWYDEGEERNRGNFPPRFSGRQFPNYSSELNVNALELEDSALYLCASSSDRNNSPLHFGNGTRLTVT.

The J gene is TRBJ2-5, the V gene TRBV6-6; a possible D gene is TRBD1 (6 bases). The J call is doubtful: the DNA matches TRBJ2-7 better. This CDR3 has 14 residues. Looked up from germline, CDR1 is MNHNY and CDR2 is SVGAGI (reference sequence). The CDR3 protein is CASSYGTYPYEQYF. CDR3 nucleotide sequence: TGTGCCAGCAGTTATGGGACATACCCCTACGAGCAGTACTTC.

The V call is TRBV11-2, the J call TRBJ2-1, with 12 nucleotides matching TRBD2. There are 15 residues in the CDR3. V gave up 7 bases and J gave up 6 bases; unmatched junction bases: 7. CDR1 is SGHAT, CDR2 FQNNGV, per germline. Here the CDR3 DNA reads TGTGCCAGCACGCGTCTAGCGGGGGGGGCCAATGAGCAGTTCTTC. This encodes CASTRLAGGANEQFF.

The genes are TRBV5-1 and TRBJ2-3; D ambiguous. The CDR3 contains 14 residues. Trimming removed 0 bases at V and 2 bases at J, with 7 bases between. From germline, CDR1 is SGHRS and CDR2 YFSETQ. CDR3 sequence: CASSLDSNTDTQYF. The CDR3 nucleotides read TGCGCCAGCAGCTTGGACAGTAACACAGATACGCAGTATTTT.

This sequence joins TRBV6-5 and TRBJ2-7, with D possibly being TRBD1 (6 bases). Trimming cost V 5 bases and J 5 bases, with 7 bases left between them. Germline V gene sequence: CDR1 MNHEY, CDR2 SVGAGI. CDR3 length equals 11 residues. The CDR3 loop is CASSHRDEQYF. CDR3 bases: TGTGCCAGCAGTCACAGGGACGAGCAGTACTTC.

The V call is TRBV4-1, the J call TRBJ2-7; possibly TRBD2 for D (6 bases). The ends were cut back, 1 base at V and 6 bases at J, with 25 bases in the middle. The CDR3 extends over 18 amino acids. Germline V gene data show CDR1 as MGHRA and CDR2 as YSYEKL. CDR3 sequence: CASSQGEGGADPGGEQYF. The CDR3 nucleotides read TGCGCCAGCAGCCAAGGAGAGGGCGGGGCTGACCCGGGTGGCGAGCAGTACTTC.

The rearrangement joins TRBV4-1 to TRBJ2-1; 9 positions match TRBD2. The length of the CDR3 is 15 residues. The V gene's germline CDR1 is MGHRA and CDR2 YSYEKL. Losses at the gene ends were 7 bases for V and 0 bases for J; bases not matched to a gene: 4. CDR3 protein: CASMTTSGSYNEQFF. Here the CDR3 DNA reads TGCGCCAGCATGACGACTAGCGGCTCCTACAATGAGCAGTTCTTC.

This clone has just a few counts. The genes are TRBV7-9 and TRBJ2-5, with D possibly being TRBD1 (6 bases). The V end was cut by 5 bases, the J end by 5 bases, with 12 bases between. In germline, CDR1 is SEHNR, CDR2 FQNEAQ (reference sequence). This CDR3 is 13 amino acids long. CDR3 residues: CASSPGDAETQYF. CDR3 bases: TGTGCCAGCAGCCCAGGGGATGCGGAGACCCAGTACTTC.

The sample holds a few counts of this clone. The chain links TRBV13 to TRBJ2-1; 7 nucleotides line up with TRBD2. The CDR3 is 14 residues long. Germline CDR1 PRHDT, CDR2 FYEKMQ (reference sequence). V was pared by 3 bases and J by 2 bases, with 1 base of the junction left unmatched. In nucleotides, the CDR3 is TGTGCCAGCAGCTTTGGGACTACCTACAATGAGCAGTTCTTC. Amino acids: CASSFGTTYNEQFF.

CDR3 loop: CSVATGGEGPSGNTIYF. Written as DNA, the CDR3 is TGCAGCGTTGCCACAGGGGGCGAAGGGCCCTCTGGAAACACCATATATTTT. The chain is built from TRBV29-1 and TRBJ1-3; 9 bases match TRBD1. V lost 4 bases to trimming and J lost 0 bases; unmatched junction nucleotides: 10. The CDR3 runs 17 residues. From germline, CDR1 is SQVTM and CDR2 ANQGSEA.

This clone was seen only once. The CDR3 region has the DNA TGTGCCGCGGCCGCTTACGAGCAGTACTTC. As protein: CAAAAYEQYF. The chain links TRBV28 to TRBJ2-7; D uncertain. The CDR3 loop spans 10 amino acids. V was shortened by 11 bases and J by 4 bases, with 9 bases between the two germline ends. Per the germline V gene, CDR1 is MDHEN and CDR2 is SYDVKM.

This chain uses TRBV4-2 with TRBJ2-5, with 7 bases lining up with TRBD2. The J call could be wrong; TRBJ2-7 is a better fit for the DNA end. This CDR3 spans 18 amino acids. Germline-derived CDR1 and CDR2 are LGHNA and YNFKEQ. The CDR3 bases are TGTGCCAGCAGCCAAGAGGTGGTAATTGGCGGGAGCTCCTACGAGCAGTACTTC. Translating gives CASSQEVVIGGSSYEQYF.

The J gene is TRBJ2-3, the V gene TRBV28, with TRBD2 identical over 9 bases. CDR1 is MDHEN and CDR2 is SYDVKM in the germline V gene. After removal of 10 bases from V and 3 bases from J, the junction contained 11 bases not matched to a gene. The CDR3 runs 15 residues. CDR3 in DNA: TGTGCCATCCCTACGACTAGCGGACGAACAGATACGCAGTATTTT. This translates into CAIPTTSGRTDTQYF.

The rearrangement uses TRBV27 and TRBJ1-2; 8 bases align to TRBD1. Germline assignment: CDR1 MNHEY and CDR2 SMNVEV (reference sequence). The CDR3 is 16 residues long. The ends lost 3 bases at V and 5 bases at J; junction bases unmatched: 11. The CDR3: CASSFWASDRVYGYTF. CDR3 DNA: TGTGCCAGCAGTTTTTGGGCCTCGGACAGGGTGTATGGCTACACCTTC.